This section outlines one T cell receptor (beta chain) sequence together with its context. Its target is not known. Sequenced by immunoSEQ multiplex PCR; TCRdb stores in-frame clones only, minus some. The sample yields under 200,000 clones, less than 95% seen once. The CDR3 spans 16 residues. The V and J ends lost 5 bases and 7 bases, in that order; junction bases with no gene match: 14. The V gene's germline CDR1 is SEHNR and CDR2 FQNEAQ (reference sequence). The entry originates in a study of T cell responses to AZD1222 COVID-19 vaccine. Study at large: Investigators merged groups given second doses at roughly 4 or roughly 12 weeks. Findings and caveats of the study: Just a handful of AZD1222 recipients were seropositive at baseline. No repertoire was sampled before or during the peak T cell response, only after it. Following two doses of AZD1222, Spike-specific TCR breadth and depth rose.

Sequences were derived from peripheral blood, sampled on day 0 of AZD1222 vaccination. The rearrangement joins TRBV7-9 to TRBJ2-7; 10 nucleotides match TRBD1. This receptor was obtained from an adult in good health. CDR3 sequence reads: CASSQKGQGTFSEQYF. CDR3 nucleotides: TGTGCCAGCAGCCAAAAGGGACAGGGGACTTTCAGTGAGCAGTACTTC.